This entry lists 9 T cell receptor beta chains sequenced from one sample in a study of blood T cell repertoires in COVID-19. Sequencing was performed with immunoSEQ multiplex PCR; in TCRdb, only in-frame clones are kept and a portion is missing. This sample has 110,000 to 150,000 clones; roughly 85% occur once, and the top ten carry less than 4.5%. Sequences were obtained from peripheral blood. The source of these receptors is a man in his sixties with acute or convalescent COVID-19.

This chain uses TRBV7-9 with TRBJ1-4, with 9 bases identical to TRBD1. J lost 5 bases, V lost 4 bases, and 11 bases had no gene match. CDR3 size: 17 residues. Germline values: CDR1 SEHNR, CDR2 FQNEAQ (reference sequence). The CDR3 is CASSSTGQGRANEKLFF. CDR3 sequence (DNA): TGTGCCAGCAGCTCTACGGGACAGGGCCGGGCGAATGAAAAACTGTTTTTT.

The chain couples TRBV6-5 to TRBJ2-5; 14 bases match TRBD2. The V segment lost 2 bases and the J segment 6 bases; nucleotides outside the gene matches: 5. This CDR3 is built from 16 residues. CDR1 is MNHEY, CDR2 SVGAGI, per germline. The CDR3, as DNA: TGTGCCAGCAGTTACCTTGGGACTAGCGGGAGACAGACCCAGTACTTC. The encoded protein is CASSYLGTSGRQTQYF.

The V call is TRBV28, the J call TRBJ1-2; possible D gene TRBD1, 6 bases. Trimming took off 6 bases at V and 5 bases at J, with 19 bases between the two ends. The CDR3 sequence is 15 residues long. Germline lookup yields CDR1 MDHEN and CDR2 SYDVKM. The CDR3 spells CASRGGEGQHYGYTF. The CDR3 DNA is TGTGCCAGCAGAGGGGGGGAGGGACAACATTATGGCTACACCTTC.

The chain combines TRBV7-9 with TRBJ2-1, with TRBD2 matching 9 bases. The CDR3 has 16 residues. Germline V gene sequence: CDR1 SEHNR, CDR2 FQNEAQ (reference sequence). V shed 2 bases and J 2 bases; nucleotides not matched to a gene: 4. The CDR3 coding sequence is TGTGCCAGCAGCTTAAGCCTAGCGGGAACCTACAATGAGCAGTTCTTC. This gives the protein CASSLSLAGTYNEQFF. The variable domain in full, completed from reference TRBV7-9 and TRBJ2-1, reads DTGVSQNPRHKITKRGQNVTFRCDPISEHNRLYWYRQTLGQGPEFLTYFQNEAQLEKSRLLSDRFSAERPKGSFSTLEIQRTEQGDSAMYLCASSLSLAGTYNEQFFGPGTRLTVL.

This clone came up once. This sequence joins TRBV7-6 and TRBJ1-6; 9 bases match TRBD1. The V gene's germline CDR1 is SGHVS and CDR2 FNYEAQ. The CDR3 totals 18 residues. V was pared by 5 bases and J by 0 bases, with 8 bases of the junction left unmatched. The CDR3 bases are TGTGCCAGCAGCCCTGGACAGGGGTCGGTCTCCTATAATTCACCCCTCCACTTT. Translated, it gives CASSPGQGSVSYNSPLHF. The full variable domain, in which reference TRBV7-6 and TRBJ1-6 provide the parts outside the CDR3, is GAGVSQSPRYKVTKRGQDVALRCDPISGHVSLYWYRQALGQGPEFLTYFNYEAQQDKSGLPNDRFSAERPEGSISTLTIQRTEQRDSAMYRCASSPGQGSVSYNSPLHFGNGTRLTVT.

This clone was detected only a few times. This sequence joins TRBV30 and TRBJ2-7; maybe TRBD1 (5 bases). The CDR3 runs 14 residues. From germline, CDR1 is GTSNPN and CDR2 SVGIG (reference sequence). V lost 2 bases to trimming and J lost 3 bases, with 14 bases between them. The CDR3 here is CAWSTGPRLYEQYF. The CDR3 DNA reads TGTGCCTGGAGTACAGGCCCTCGCCTCTACGAGCAGTACTTC.

The J gene is TRBJ1-4, the V gene TRBV27; D is undetermined. Germline V gives CDR1 MNHEY, CDR2 SMNVEV (reference sequence). With 7 bases removed from V and 5 bases from J, the gap between germline ends came to 11 bases. This CDR3 comprises 13 residues. The CDR3 sequence is CASTRDGNEKLFF. In DNA form, the CDR3 reads TGTGCCAGCACCCGAGACGGGAATGAAAAACTGTTTTTT.

The chain has TRBV5-1 and TRBJ1-4; 8 bases fit TRBD1. Germline V gene lookup returns CDR1 SGHRS and CDR2 YFSETQ. The CDR3 totals 15 residues. The trim removed 2 bases at V and 8 bases at J, leaving 8 bases unmatched. The chain's CDR3 is CASSFSTGAGEKLFF. CDR3 in DNA: TGCGCCAGCAGCTTCTCGACAGGGGCAGGAGAAAAACTGTTTTTT.

This clone turned up a few times. The rearrangement uses TRBV5-1 and TRBJ2-1; TRBD2 agrees at 7 bases. The CDR3 contains 17 residues. V lost 4 bases, J lost 4 bases, and 14 bases stayed unmatched. CDR1 is SGHRS, CDR2 YFSETQ, per germline. In DNA, the CDR3 is TGCGCCAGCAGCGCGAACTTTCCAGCGGGAATGTACAATGAGCAGTTCTTC. It codes for CASSANFPAGMYNEQFF.